Listed below are T cell receptor beta chains from one sample, sequenced in a study of OX40 agonist ivuxolimab in advanced cancers. This table comes from immunoSEQ multiplex PCR, and its TCRdb copy is limited to in-frame clones, with some not included. The sample has more than 80,000 clones; less than 95% are singletons. The material sequenced was CD4+ or CD8+ T cells sorted from blood, taken in a trial of the OX40 agonist ivuxolimab. Receptors were obtained from an adult with an advanced solid tumor such as melanoma, head and neck, liver or kidney cancer. The CDR3 runs from the conserved cysteine through the conserved F or W. D genes are given only for firm matches. Clone size appears in some rows only: once, few, many, or a class for an expanded clone.

abundance,v_gene,j_gene,d_gene,CDR3nt,CDR3aa
NA,TRBV6-5,TRBJ1-3,NA,TGTGCCAGCAGGGCCACAGGAGGCTCTGGAAACACCATATATTTT,CASRATGGSGNTIYF
NA,TRBV28,TRBJ1-1,TRBD1,TGTGCCAGCAGTTCCACCTCCGGGACAGGCAAAACTGAAGCTTTCTTT,CASSSTSGTGKTEAFF
NA,TRBV4-3,TRBJ2-1,NA,TGCGCCAGCAGCCAGGGCGGCCCCAGGGGCGATGAGCAGTTCTTC,CASSQGGPRGDEQFF
NA,TRBV11-2,TRBJ2-7,TRBD2,TGTGCCAGCAGCATTAGCACGGGAGGGTCTGAGCAGTACTTC,CASSISTGGSEQYF
NA,TRBV5-4,TRBJ2-2,NA,TGTGCCAGCAGCTTGGGCCTAGCCGGGAACACCGGGGAGCTGTTTTTT,CASSLGLAGNTGELFF
NA,TRBV11-3,TRBJ2-1,TRBD2,TGTGCCAGCAGCCCCGGGGGGGGTAATGAGCAGTTCTTC,CASSPGGGNEQFF
NA,TRBV19,TRBJ1-5,NA,TGTGCCAGTAGTATAGGTACCGGGCCCCAGCATTTT,CASSIGTGPQHF
NA,TRBV7-2,TRBJ1-1,NA,TGTGCCAGCAGCTTAGGCAGTATGAACACTGAAGCTTTCTTT,CASSLGSMNTEAFF
NA,TRBV30,TRBJ1-4,NA,TGTGCCTGGAGGCATCCGGGACATAGTGCAACTAATGAAAAACTGTTTTTT,CAWRHPGHSATNEKLFF
once,TRBV21-1,TRBJ1-2,NA,TGTGCCAGCAGCAAAGAAAAAGTAAGGTTGCCGGGACCGAACCGGGCCGACTATGGCTACACCTTC,CASSKEKVRLPGPNRADYGYTF
NA,TRBV5-6,TRBJ2-5,TRBD2,TGTGCCAGCAGCTTCGCGGGAGTTGAGACCCAGTACTTC,CASSFAGVETQYF
NA,TRBV5-4,TRBJ2-2,TRBD2,TGTGCCAGCAGCCCAAACGCCGGGACTAGCGGGAGGGCCGGGGAGCTGTTTTTT,CASSPNAGTSGRAGELFF
NA,TRBV6-4,TRBJ2-7,TRBD1,TGTGCCAGCAGTCAAGGAACAGGGGCCAGCTTAAGAGAGCAGTACTTC,CASSQGTGASLREQYF
NA,TRBV5-1,TRBJ2-1,NA,TGCGCCAGCAGCTGGGGGGTGGAAACTGAGCAGTTCTTC,CASSWGVETEQFF
NA,TRBV29-1,TRBJ2-1,TRBD2,TGCAGCGTTGAGACTAGCGGAAGTTACAATGAGCAGTTCTTC,CSVETSGSYNEQFF
NA,TRBV7-9,TRBJ2-3,NA,TGTGCCAGCAGCTTATTAGTTTTTGTGGACGGCGGAGATACGCAGTATTTT,CASSLLVFVDGGDTQYF
NA,TRBV5-8,TRBJ1-5,NA,TGTGCCAGCAGCTTGGGCAGCACGTGGAATCAGCCCCAGCATTTT,CASSLGSTWNQPQHF
NA,TRBV7-3,TRBJ2-7,NA,TGTGCCAGCAGCCCCGGCGGCAACGAGCAGTACTTC,CASSPGGNEQYF
NA,TRBV5-4,TRBJ2-1,TRBD1,TGTGCCAGCAGCTTGGACAGGGGAGTAGCAAGGGGAACGTCCTACAATGAGCAGTTCTTC,CASSLDRGVARGTSYNEQFF
NA,TRBV29-1,TRBJ2-7,NA,TGCAGCGTTGAAACTGACAGGAACTACGAGCAGTACTTC,CSVETDRNYEQYF
once,TRBV19,TRBJ2-2,TRBD2,TGTGCCAGTAGCAGAGAGATAGCGGGAGGGCGAACCGGGGAGCTGTTTTTT,CASSREIAGGRTGELFF
NA,TRBV5-1,TRBJ1-3,NA,TGCGCCAGCAGCTTGGCAGGGTATGGAAACACCATATATTTT,CASSLAGYGNTIYF
NA,TRBV14,TRBJ2-7,TRBD1,TGTGCCAGCAGCCAAGATCGTTGGACAGGGAAAAACGAGCAGTACTTC,CASSQDRWTGKNEQYF
NA,TRBV18,TRBJ2-3,TRBD1,TGTGCCAGCTCACCACGGCAGGGGGCCCTCCTTAGCACAGATACGCAGTATTTT,CASSPRQGALLSTDTQYF
NA,TRBV5-1,TRBJ2-2,TRBD2,TGCGCCAGCAGCTCGCTAGCGGGAGAAGTCCCCGGGGAGCTGTTTTTT,CASSSLAGEVPGELFF
NA,TRBV27,TRBJ2-2,NA,TGTGCCAGCAGTCCCTTCCGGAATGGCGCCGGGGAGCTGTTTTTT,CASSPFRNGAGELFF
NA,TRBV5-8,TRBJ2-5,TRBD2,TGTGCCAGCAGCTGGGCTAGCGGGAGGGAGACCCAGTACTTC,CASSWASGRETQYF
NA,TRBV19,TRBJ2-7,TRBD2,TGTGCCAGTAGTGAACTAGCGGGAGGCGGGGAGCAGTACTTC,CASSELAGGGEQYF
once,TRBV10-3,TRBJ2-7,NA,TGTGCCATCAGTGAGGTAAACGGACGTTACGAGCAGTACTTC,CAISEVNGRYEQYF
NA,TRBV4-2,TRBJ2-2,NA,TGTGCCAGCAGCCGCGACCGCGGGATCACCGGGGAGCTGTTTTTT,CASSRDRGITGELFF
NA,TRBV6-5,TRBJ2-2,NA,TGTGCCAGCCGACCGGGACTTTATAACGGGGAGCTGTTTTTT,CASRPGLYNGELFF
NA,TRBV6-1,TRBJ2-7,NA,TGTGCCAGCAGTGACCAGCGCTACGAGCAGTACTTC,CASSDQRYEQYF
NA,TRBV19,TRBJ1-1,NA,TGTGCCAGTAGTATACTTCCAGAGAACACTGAAGCTTTCTTT,CASSILPENTEAFF
NA,TRBV18,TRBJ2-2,TRBD2,TGTGCCAGCTCACCGAGACTAGCGGGAGGATCGGGCGGGGAGCTGTTTTTT,CASSPRLAGGSGGELFF
NA,TRBV27,TRBJ2-5,TRBD2,TGTGCCAGCAGTCTAACGGGGACTAGGGATTTTTCGTACCAAGAGACCCAGTACTTC,CASSLTGTRDFSYQETQYF
NA,TRBV6-5,TRBJ2-1,NA,TGTGCCAGCAGGGTAGCGGCCTACAATGAGCAGTTCTTC,CASRVAAYNEQFF
few,TRBV2,TRBJ1-5,NA,TGTGCCAGCAGTGAAGCGAGGGCCAGCAATCAGCCCCAGCATTTT,CASSEARASNQPQHF
few,TRBV2,TRBJ1-5,NA,TGTGCCAGCAGTGGGATCAATCAGCCCCAGCATTTT,CASSGINQPQHF
NA,TRBV5-1,TRBJ1-4,TRBD1,TGCGCCAGCAGCCCTAAAGGGGGCCCTAATGAAAAACTGTTTTTT,CASSPKGGPNEKLFF
NA,TRBV18,TRBJ2-7,TRBD2,TGTGCCAGCTCACCACGGACTAGCGAGCCCTACGAGCAGTACTTC,CASSPRTSEPYEQYF
NA,TRBV14,TRBJ2-1,TRBD2,TGTGCCAGCAGCCCGGGACTAGCGGGAGTACGAAGTGAGCAGTTCTTC,CASSPGLAGVRSEQFF
NA,TRBV20-1,TRBJ2-7,NA,TGCAGTGTTGGTGGGCTTGACGAGCAGTACTTC,CSVGGLDEQYF
once,TRBV28,TRBJ2-7,NA,TGTGCCAGCACCAAGCGGGCCTCCTCCTACGAGCAGTACTTC,CASTKRASSYEQYF
NA,TRBV6-5,TRBJ2-7,NA,TGTGCCAGCAGTTACAACACGCCCTACGAGCAGTACTTC,CASSYNTPYEQYF
NA,TRBV4-1,TRBJ1-1,NA,TGCGCCAGCAGCCCCAACACAGGGTTTCTGACTGAAGCTTTCTTT,CASSPNTGFLTEAFF
NA,TRBV5-1,TRBJ2-3,NA,TGCGCCAGCAGCACAGTTGGCTCCAAACTAGATACGCAGTATTTT,CASSTVGSKLDTQYF
NA,TRBV11-2,TRBJ2-7,NA,TGTGCCAGCAGCTCCCGGACCTTCTCCTACGAGCAGTACTTC,CASSSRTFSYEQYF
NA,TRBV7-3,TRBJ2-2,TRBD2,TGTGCCAGCAGCCCAGGGACTATGAACACCGGGGAGCTGTTTTTT,CASSPGTMNTGELFF
NA,TRBV29-1,TRBJ2-7,TRBD1,TGCAGCGTTGATTTTCGGGGGACTCGGGGGACAGGAGCCTACGAGCAGTACTTC,CSVDFRGTRGTGAYEQYF
NA,TRBV29-1,TRBJ1-1,NA,TGCAGCGTTGGGGGGCAGTCCAACACTGAAGCTTTCTTT,CSVGGQSNTEAFF
NA,TRBV21-1,TRBJ2-3,NA,TGTGCCAGCAGCCCCGGGGGGGCAAGCACAGATACGCAGTATTTT,CASSPGGASTDTQYF
NA,TRBV7-2,TRBJ2-2,NA,TGTGCCAGCAGCTTCCAGGGAGGCGGGGAGCTGTTTTTT,CASSFQGGGELFF
NA,TRBV29-1,TRBJ1-2,NA,TGCAGCGTTGGCCCCACGGTCGGCTACACCTTC,CSVGPTVGYTF
NA,TRBV14,TRBJ2-1,TRBD2,TGTGCCAGCAGCAGACTAGCGGGAGGAGTCCACAATGAGCAGTTCTTC,CASSRLAGGVHNEQFF